These T cell receptor beta chains were read from a single sample in a study of Ad26.COV2.S vaccination and SARS-CoV-2 variants. Generated by immunoSEQ multiplex PCR, the TCRdb table keeps only in-frame clones and is missing some. The table shows about 280,000 clones, with 80% to 90% occurring only once. Sequenced here: peripheral blood, sampled in a trial of Ad26.COV2.S vaccine versus placebo. The receptors come from a person aged 18-65 years who received the Ad26.COV2.S COVID-19 vaccine or a placebo. Both conserved end residues are part of each CDR3. The D gene is left open where the match is weak. A clone size is listed for some rows: how often the clone was seen (once, few, many), or a class if it is expanded.

J: TRBJ1-1
size: few
D: .
V: TRBV7-9
CDR3: CASSLTTVNTEAFF
DNA: TGTGCCAGCAGCTTAACTACGGTTAACACTGAAGCTTTCTTT

J: TRBJ1-1
size: .
D: .
V: TRBV11-1
CDR3: CASSLAGGYTEAFF
DNA: TGTGCCAGCAGCTTAGCGGGGGGGTACACTGAAGCTTTCTTT

J: TRBJ2-2
size: .
D: TRBD1
V: TRBV5-1
CDR3: CASSLVWDRGTGELFF
DNA: TGCGCCAGCAGCTTGGTTTGGGACAGGGGCACCGGGGAGCTGTTTTTT

J: TRBJ2-2
size: .
D: .
V: TRBV9
CDR3: CASSAYRAPGELFF
DNA: TGTGCCAGCAGCGCATACAGGGCCCCCGGGGAGCTGTTTTTT

J: TRBJ2-3
size: many
D: .
V: TRBV6-4
CDR3: CASSEGSGGGTDTQYF
DNA: TGTGCCAGCAGTGAGGGGAGTGGCGGGGGCACAGATACGCAGTATTTT

J: TRBJ1-1
size: .
D: .
V: TRBV6-5
CDR3: CASKPSNTEAFF
DNA: TGTGCCAGCAAGCCGAGCAACACTGAAGCTTTCTTT

J: TRBJ1-1
size: .
D: TRBD1
V: TRBV6-2/TRBV6-3
CDR3: CASSFRGRISDTEAFF
DNA: TGTGCCAGCAGCTTCAGGGGGCGAATATCAGACACTGAAGCTTTCTTT

J: TRBJ1-1
size: .
D: TRBD1
V: TRBV11-1
CDR3: CASSLDRVNTEAFF
DNA: TGTGCCAGCAGCTTGGACAGGGTGAACACTGAAGCTTTCTTT

J: TRBJ2-5
size: .
D: TRBD2
V: TRBV19
CDR3: CATAGTSGSETQYF
DNA: TGTGCCACCGCCGGGACTAGCGGGAGCGAGACCCAGTACTTC

J: TRBJ1-1
size: once
D: .
V: TRBV7-2
CDR3: CASSLGLLTEAFF
DNA: TGTGCCAGCAGCTTAGGACTGCTCACTGAAGCTTTCTTT

J: TRBJ2-7
size: .
D: TRBD2
V: TRBV6-5
CDR3: CASSPRLAGGHEQYF
DNA: TGTGCCAGCAGCCCAAGACTAGCGGGGGGGCACGAGCAGTACTTC

J: TRBJ2-5
size: .
D: .
V: TRBV3-1/TRBV3-2
CDR3: CASSPPLAQETQYF
DNA: TGTGCCAGCAGCCCCCCGCTAGCGCAAGAGACCCAGTACTTC

J: TRBJ2-1
size: .
D: TRBD2
V: TRBV3-1/TRBV3-2
CDR3: CASSQGRDGRTNNEQFF
DNA: TGTGCCAGCAGCCAAGGAAGGGACGGGAGGACTAATAATGAGCAGTTCTTC

J: TRBJ2-2
size: .
D: TRBD1
V: TRBV5-1
CDR3: CASSFLTGGVGELFF
DNA: TGCGCCAGCAGCTTCCTGACAGGGGGCGTCGGGGAGCTGTTTTTT

J: TRBJ2-4
size: .
D: .
V: TRBV6-5
CDR3: CASRGGAENIQYF
DNA: TGTGCCAGCAGAGGGGGGGCCGAAAACATTCAGTACTTC

J: TRBJ1-2
size: once
D: .
V: TRBV5-6
CDR3: CASSLNGPVGYTF
DNA: TGTGCCAGCAGCTTGAATGGGCCCGTAGGCTACACCTTC

J: TRBJ1-1
size: once
D: .
V: TRBV4-3
CDR3: CASSQDQGSTEAFF
DNA: TGCGCCAGCAGCCAAGATCAGGGCAGTACTGAAGCTTTCTTT

J: TRBJ2-1
size: .
D: TRBD2
V: TRBV6-5
CDR3: CASHASGIRNEQFF
DNA: TGTGCCAGCCACGCTAGCGGGATTCGCAATGAGCAGTTCTTC

J: TRBJ1-3
size: .
D: TRBD1
V: TRBV6-5
CDR3: CASRGDSRRNTIYF
DNA: TGTGCCAGCAGGGGGGACAGTAGGAGGAACACCATATATTTT

J: TRBJ2-1
size: .
D: TRBD2
V: TRBV5-4
CDR3: CASSLMSSGGHNEQFF
DNA: TGTGCCAGCAGCTTGATGTCTAGCGGGGGACACAATGAGCAGTTCTTC

J: TRBJ1-6
size: few
D: .
V: TRBV3-1/TRBV3-2
CDR3: CASSQVRGRASPLHF
DNA: TGTGCCAGCAGCCAAGTCAGGGGAAGAGCTTCACCCCTCCACTTT

J: TRBJ2-5
size: .
D: .
V: TRBV9
CDR3: CASSVAPGTGQETQYF
DNA: TGTGCCAGCAGCGTAGCTCCGGGGACTGGCCAAGAGACCCAGTACTTC

J: TRBJ2-7
size: once
D: TRBD1
V: TRBV10-3
CDR3: CAISESSSGQGDEQYF
DNA: TGTGCCATCAGTGAGTCGTCCTCGGGACAGGGGGACGAGCAGTACTTC

J: TRBJ1-5
size: .
D: .
V: TRBV19
CDR3: CASTPRWGSNQPQHF
DNA: TGTGCCAGTACCCCGAGGTGGGGGAGCAATCAGCCCCAGCATTTT

J: TRBJ2-1
size: .
D: TRBD1
V: TRBV5-1
CDR3: CASSATGTGTRNEQFF
DNA: TGCGCCAGCAGCGCCACCGGGACAGGGACGAGAAATGAGCAGTTCTTC

J: TRBJ2-5
size: .
D: TRBD2
V: TRBV5-1
CDR3: CASSFTRTSGQETQYF
DNA: TGCGCCAGCAGCTTTACTAGGACTAGCGGCCAAGAGACCCAGTACTTC

J: TRBJ2-5
size: .
D: .
V: TRBV5-4
CDR3: CASSTKQGRETQYF
DNA: TGTGCCAGCAGCACAAAACAGGGCCGGGAGACCCAGTACTTC

J: TRBJ2-1
size: once
D: .
V: TRBV28
CDR3: CASSFESGVGFF
DNA: TGTGCCAGCAGTTTTGAGTCGGGGGTCGGGTTCTTC

J: TRBJ1-6
size: .
D: .
V: TRBV18
CDR3: CASSPYQGRESPLHF
DNA: TGTGCCAGCTCACCGTATCAGGGGCGAGAGTCACCCCTCCACTTT